This note documents a single T cell receptor beta chain sequence. Germline values: CDR1 SGHKS, CDR2 YYEKEE (reference sequence). With V trimmed by 4 bases and J by 6 bases, 6 bases remained unmatched. The CDR3 has 15 amino acids. This entry comes from a study of blood T cell repertoires in COVID-19. Profiled with immunoSEQ multiplex PCR; TCRdb holds only in-frame clones, not every one. This sample has 64,000 or so clones, with about nine tenths found just once. The chain employs TRBV5-5 and TRBJ1-5; 11 bases fit TRBD1. The sample comprised peripheral blood. This receptor was taken from a human donor in a cohort sampled during active COVID-19. The CDR3: CASSDGQGAGQPQHF. In nucleotides, the CDR3 is TGTGCCAGCAGCGACGGACAGGGGGCTGGTCAGCCCCAGCATTTT. Full variable domain (missing parts from reference TRBV5-5 and TRBJ1-5): DAGVTQSPTHLIKTRGQQVTLRCSPISGHKSVSWYQQVLGQGPQFIFQYYEKEERGRGNFPDRFSARQFPNYSSELNVNALLLGDSALYLCASSDGQGAGQPQHFGDGTRLSIL.